The 18 T cell receptor beta chains below come from one sample, sequenced in a study of T cells in Graves' hyperthyroidism and ophthalmopathy (dated by TCRdb to 2018 to 2020). Receptor amplification or capture employed multiplex PCR. Sequencing relied on an Illumina HiSeq 2000. The TCR beta CDR3 regions were amplified from RNA transcripts. A first-round RT-PCR of the TCR CDR3 used the HTBI primer set with the Qiagen OneStep RT-PCR kit. Through fastp at Q25 and MiXCR, TCRdb rebuilt clones from the public reads, retaining in-frame beta chains. Entries that share a CDR3 protein sequence are merged under the most common genes and DNA. The sample yields about 600,000 distinct CDR3 sequences; roughly 15% were counted once. The top ten clonotypes cover under 15% of the sample. The specimen sequenced was blood. Source of these receptors: a woman between 50 and 59 years old with Graves' ophthalmopathy.

This clonotype was recorded a few times. An end of the junction does not agree with germline; a read error may underlie this. The CDR3 nucleotides read TGTGCCAGCAGCGTAGACAGGGGCCTTGAGGACACCTTC. Its protein product is CASSVDRGLEDTF. The rearrangement uses TRBV11-2 and TRBJ1-2; 8 nucleotides agree with TRBD1. Germline V gene data show CDR1 as SGHAT and CDR2 as FQNNGV. The CDR3 is made up of 13 amino acids.

This chain uses TRBV19 with TRBJ1-5, with 7 bases matching TRBD1. The germline V gene encodes CDR1 LNHDA and CDR2 SQIVND (reference sequence). V shed 4 bases and J 0 bases; nucleotides not matched to a gene: 3. The CDR3 spans 15 residues. CDR3: CASSTTGYSNQPQHF. Here the CDR3 DNA reads TGTGCCAGTAGTACGACAGGGTATAGCAATCAGCCCCAGCATTTT. The full variable domain, rest sourced from reference TRBV19 and TRBJ1-5, is DGGITQSPKYLFRKEGQNVTLSCEQNLNHDAMYWYRQDPGQGLRLIYYSQIVNDFQKGDIAEGYSVSREKKESFPLTVTSAQKNPTAFYLCASSTTGYSNQPQHFGDGTRLSIL.

The chain uses TRBV10-3 and TRBJ1-1; D call uncertain. Germline CDR1 reads ENHRY; CDR2 reads SYGVKD. V lost 0 bases to trimming and J lost 4 bases, with 9 bases between them. The CDR3 runs 14 residues. The CDR3: CAISESAGFTEAFF. CDR3 nucleotide sequence: TGTGCCATCAGTGAGTCCGCGGGGTTCACTGAAGCTTTCTTT.

This clonotype was seen more than once but under ten times. The chain is built from TRBV18 and TRBJ2-7; TRBD2 matches 12 bases. Losses at the gene ends were 0 bases for V and 2 bases for J; bases not matched to a gene: 5. The germline V gene has CDR1 KGHSH and CDR2 LQKENI. The CDR3 runs 17 residues. DNA of the CDR3: TGTGCCAGCTCACCACCAACTAGCGGGAGGACCGCCTACGAGCAGTACTTC. Protein sequence: CASSPPTSGRTAYEQYF.

This clonotype was counted many times. The chain joins TRBV3-1 to TRBJ2-5, with 11 bases lining up with TRBD2. Germline V gives CDR1 LGHDT, CDR2 YNNKEL (reference sequence). With V trimmed by 5 bases and J by 2 bases, 10 bases remained unmatched. This CDR3 is built from 17 residues. The CDR3 DNA reads as TGTGCCAGCAGCAAATTCACGGGACTAGCGGCACAAGAGACCCAGTACTTC. The encoded protein is CASSKFTGLAAQETQYF.

This clonotype was seen repeatedly, ten times or more. This chain links TRBV7-9 with TRBJ1-1; maybe TRBD1 (6 bases). CDR1 SEHNR and CDR2 FQNEAQ come from the germline V gene (reference sequence). V lost 5 bases to trimming and J lost 7 bases, with 17 bases between them. This CDR3 spans 14 amino acids. CDR3 nucleotides: TGTGCCAGCAGCCAACTCCGGGGGCAAAATGAAGCTTTCTTT. Translation: CASSQLRGQNEAFF.

This clonotype was observed at least ten times. This chain joins TRBV7-2 and TRBJ1-1; D uncertain. V lost 5 bases to trimming and J lost 2 bases, with 15 bases between them. In germline, CDR1 is SGHTA, CDR2 FQGNSA. The CDR3 has 15 amino acids. Written as DNA, the CDR3 is TGTGCCAGCAGCCCACGCCCGAGAGACAACACTGAAGCTTTCTTT. It specifies CASSPRPRDNTEAFF.

V gene TRBV27 combines with J gene TRBJ1-1, with D perhaps TRBD1 (5 bases). Trimming removed 7 bases from V and 2 bases from J, with 26 bases in between. The CDR3 sequence is 18 residues long. In germline, CDR1 is MNHEY, CDR2 SMNVEV (reference sequence). CDR3 loop: CASTISHRSGTSNTEAFF. The CDR3 DNA reads as TGTGCCAGCACCATAAGCCACAGGTCAGGGACTTCAAACACTGAAGCTTTCTTT.

This clonotype was recorded many times. The V gene is TRBV9, the J gene TRBJ2-7, with 7 bases fitting TRBD1. CDR1 and CDR2 from the germline V gene are SGDLS and YYNGEE. The CDR3 length is 15 residues. Unmatched junction bases numbered 10, after V lost 4 bases and J lost 3 bases. In DNA form, the CDR3 reads TGTGCCAGCAGCAGGACCGGGACAGCAAGCTACGAGCAGTACTTC. Its translation is CASSRTGTASYEQYF.

This clonotype was observed at least ten times. The genes are TRBV7-9 and TRBJ2-1; a weak D match, TRBD2 (5 bases). The V end lost 5 bases, the J end lost 8 bases, and 16 bases lay between the germline ends. Germline lookup yields CDR1 SEHNR and CDR2 FQNEAQ (reference sequence). The CDR3 runs to 14 residues. CDR3 DNA: TGTGCCAGCAGCGTCCCGATCGGGATCCATGAGCAGTTCTTC. It codes for CASSVPIGIHEQFF.

This clonotype was counted many times. The J gene is TRBJ1-1, the V gene TRBV28, with TRBD1 identical over 7 bases. The CDR3 consists of 15 residues. Germline lookup yields CDR1 MDHEN and CDR2 SYDVKM. The ends lost 5 bases at V and 3 bases at J; junction bases unmatched: 9. DNA of the CDR3: TGTGCCAGCAGTCCGCCTCAGGGGGTATACACTGAAGCTTTCTTT. Its protein product is CASSPPQGVYTEAFF.

This clonotype was found many times. This chain joins TRBV20-1 and TRBJ2-1, with 12 bases lining up with TRBD2. Germline V gene lookup returns CDR1 DFQATT and CDR2 SNEGSKA (reference sequence). Unmatched junction bases numbered 1, after V lost 1 base and J lost 6 bases. The CDR3 length is 14 residues. CDR3 sequence: CSARGLAGVNEQFF. CDR3 bases: TGCAGTGCTAGAGGACTAGCGGGAGTCAATGAGCAGTTCTTC.

This clonotype was picked up many times. The chain uses TRBV11-3 and TRBJ2-5; weak D call: TRBD1 (6 bases). V lost 4 bases to trimming and J lost 4 bases, with 10 bases between them. The CDR3 has 13 amino acids. Germline values: CDR1 SGHNT, CDR2 YENEEA. The CDR3 protein is CASSSYRAETQYF. In nucleotides, the CDR3 is TGTGCCAGCAGCTCGTACAGGGCAGAGACCCAGTACTTC.

The J gene is TRBJ1-2, the V gene TRBV30; D unclear. This CDR3 comprises 13 residues. The V and J ends lost 3 bases and 6 bases respectively, with 14 bases between them. In germline, CDR1 is GTSNPN, CDR2 SVGIG (reference sequence). The CDR3 DNA reads as TGTGCCTGGAGGCGGAAGTTAGATGATGGCTACACCTTC. Amino acids: CAWRRKLDDGYTF.

This clonotype showed up many times. The V gene is TRBV28, the J gene TRBJ2-7; 9 nucleotides match TRBD1. V was clipped by 8 bases and J by 6 bases; unmatched bases: 11. This CDR3 comprises 14 residues. Germline CDR1 and CDR2: MDHEN and SYDVKM. CDR3 sequence (DNA): TGTGCCAGCCGCCTTACAGGGGGCGCTGGCGAGCAGTACTTC. Its translation is CASRLTGGAGEQYF.

This chain connects TRBV7-2 to TRBJ2-3; 8 bases fit TRBD2. The CDR3 sequence is 15 residues long. J lost 4 bases, V lost 3 bases, and 6 bases had no gene match. Germline CDR1 SGHTA, CDR2 FQGNSA. CDR3 residues: CASSLGTRFPDTQYF. The CDR3 nucleotides read TGTGCCAGCAGCTTGGGGACTAGGTTCCCAGATACGCAGTATTTT.

Concerning this clonotype itself: This may stem from a read error, because a much larger clone lies one nucleotide away. The rearrangement uses TRBV13 and TRBJ2-7; D might be TRBD1 or TRBD2, each matching 5 bases. The J call may be in error: the DNA end matches TRBJ2-1 better. This CDR3 has 17 residues. Germline V gives CDR1 PRHDT, CDR2 FYEKMQ (reference sequence). Written as DNA, the CDR3 is TGTGCCAGCAGCTTTTTTCCCTCCGGGACGGCGACCTACGAGCAGTTCTTC. It yields the protein CASSFFPSGTATYEQFF.

This clonotype was picked up many times. The CDR3 DNA is TGTGCCAGCAGTCCAACCGGGACTATATTATCGGGTAATGAGCAGTTCTTC. Protein: CASSPTGTILSGNEQFF. The rearrangement joins TRBV12-3 or TRBV12-4 to TRBJ2-1; 7 nucleotides agree with TRBD2. The CDR3 extends over 17 amino acids. V lost 5 bases to trimming and J lost 7 bases; unmatched junction nucleotides: 17.